This T cell receptor beta chain was identified in a study of cytomegalovirus exposure and HLA in healthy donors. General study findings and limits: Trimming of TCR beta V- and J-genes showed a link, identified in a later analysis, to a missense DCLRE1C variant.

A note on this clone: What it recognizes is unknown.

Germline lookup yields CDR1 SGHNT and CDR2 YYREEE (reference sequence). This CDR3 is built from 19 residues. V lost 4 bases and J lost 2; bases outside the gene matches: 13. A multiplex PCR was run with 60 Vbeta primers and 13 Jbeta primers. Produced via immunoSEQ multiplex PCR; TCRdb's table is partial and in-frame only. The sample lists over 150,000 clones; just under 80% were seen once. The sample taken for sequencing was PBMCs. This sequence was found in a woman between 45 and 60 years old in good health and CMV-seropositive. This chain connects TRBV5-4 to TRBJ2-2, with 11 positions matching TRBD2. The CDR3 nucleotides read TGTGCCAGCAGCCCCGGGCCCGGTACTAGCGGGGGAAACACCGGGGAGCTGTTTTTT. As protein: CASSPGPGTSGGNTGELFF.